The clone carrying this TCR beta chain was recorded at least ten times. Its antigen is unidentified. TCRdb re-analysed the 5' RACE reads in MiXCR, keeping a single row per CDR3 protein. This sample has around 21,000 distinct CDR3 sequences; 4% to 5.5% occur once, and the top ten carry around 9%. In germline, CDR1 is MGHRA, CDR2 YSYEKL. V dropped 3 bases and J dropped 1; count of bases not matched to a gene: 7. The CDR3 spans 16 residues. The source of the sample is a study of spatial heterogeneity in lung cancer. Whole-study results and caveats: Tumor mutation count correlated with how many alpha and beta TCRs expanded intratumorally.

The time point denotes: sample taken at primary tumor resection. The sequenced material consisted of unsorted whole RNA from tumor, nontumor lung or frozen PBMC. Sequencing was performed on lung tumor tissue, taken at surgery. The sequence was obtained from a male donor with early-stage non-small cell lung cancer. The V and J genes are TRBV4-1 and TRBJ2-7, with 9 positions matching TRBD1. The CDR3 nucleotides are TGCGCCAGCAGCCATTCTTGGACAGGGGAGTCCTACGAGCAGTACTTC. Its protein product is CASSHSWTGESYEQYF.